Presented here are 7 T cell receptor beta chains from one specimen sequenced in a study of T cells after yellow fever vaccination. TCRdb used MiXCR to reprocess the 5' RACE reads, holding one entry per CDR3 protein. This table holds about 30,000 distinct CDR3 sequences, 5.5% to 8% found once. The starting material was PBMCs, either bulk or a sorted T-cell subset (CD4+, CD8+, memory, or dextramer-sorted; not recorded which), obtained on the day of the yellow fever booster vaccination. The receptor set was obtained from a man younger than 40 who received the YFV17D yellow fever vaccine.

The chain is built from TRBV10-1 and TRBJ2-2, with D hard to call. The CDR3 runs 12 residues. Trimming left V 6 bases short and J 6 bases short, with 8 bases between. Germline values: CDR1 WNHNN, CDR2 SYGVQD (reference sequence). The DNA of the CDR3 is TGCGCCAGCAGGGGGTACGCCGGGGAGCTGTTTTTT. Translating gives CASRGYAGELFF.

The genes are TRBV11-2 and TRBJ2-1; D unresolved. This CDR3 contains 10 residues. Trimming took 6 bases from V and 8 from J, leaving 5 bases between them. CDR1 is SGHAT and CDR2 is FQNNGV in the germline V gene. In DNA form, the CDR3 reads TGTGCCAGCAGGAACCATGAGCAGTTCTTC. Translation gives CASRNHEQFF.

In its sample, this clonotype is medium-sized. The V and J genes are TRBV2 and TRBJ2-1, with 15 bases matching TRBD2. The CDR3 is made up of 17 amino acids. V lost 7 bases and J lost 5; bases outside the gene matches: 9. Per the germline V gene, CDR1 is SNHLY and CDR2 is FYNNEI. CDR3 in DNA: TGTGCCAGCACTTCGGGACTAGCGGGAGGACCTAACAATGAGCAGTTCTTC. This sequence encodes CASTSGLAGGPNNEQFF.

This clonotype was detected ten times or more. The chain links TRBV28 to TRBJ2-2, with D possibly TRBD1 on 5 matching bases. The CDR3 contains 14 residues. V shed 2 bases and J shed 6 bases, with 10 bases lying between them. The germline V gene has CDR1 MDHEN and CDR2 SYDVKM. CDR3 in amino acids: CASSLQGGPGELFF. The CDR3 region has the DNA TGTGCCAGCAGTTTACAGGGCGGTCCCGGGGAGCTGTTTTTT.

The rearrangement links TRBV5-5 to TRBJ2-1, with no clear D. Germline V lookup: CDR1 SGHKS, CDR2 YYEKEE (reference sequence). The CDR3 covers 16 residues. V was pared by 7 bases and J by 6 bases, with 23 bases between. In DNA, the CDR3 is TGTGCCAGCTATTGGCTGGGGTCAGAGCTACTCAATGAGCAGTTCTTC. Translating gives CASYWLGSELLNEQFF.

This clonotype turned up a few times. The V call is TRBV6-1, the J call TRBJ2-7; a weak D match, TRBD2 (5 bases). V shed 10 bases and J shed 0 bases, with 13 bases lying between them. This CDR3 contains 13 residues. In germline, CDR1 is MNHNS, CDR2 SASEGT. CDR3 protein: CATLAQSSYEQYF. The CDR3 DNA reads TGTGCCACTTTAGCGCAGAGCTCCTACGAGCAGTACTTC.

This clonotype was seen at least ten times. The genes are TRBV29-1 and TRBJ2-1, with 8 bases identical to TRBD2. The CDR3 is made up of 18 amino acids. The junction had 15 bases not matched to a gene; V was cut back by 4 bases and J by 1 base. In germline, CDR1 is SQVTM, CDR2 ANQGSEA. As DNA, the CDR3 is TGCAGCGTTGTGAAGGGTGCGGGAGGAGGGGGTTCCTACAATGAGCAGTTCTTC. Translating it yields CSVVKGAGGGGSYNEQFF.